A selection of T cell receptor beta chains follows, all from one sample in a study of cytomegalovirus exposure and HLA in healthy donors. Clones were sequenced by immunoSEQ multiplex PCR, and TCRdb holds only the in-frame ones, with some missing. The profile shows 210,000 or so clones, approximately 88% of them singletons. Sequences were obtained from PBMCs. The receptor source for this set is a boy aged 2 to 9 in good health and CMV-seronegative. Both conserved end residues are trimmed from each CDR3. The order of the fields is V gene, clone size, J gene, D gene, CDR3 protein. The D gene is left open where the match is weak. Clone size is shown for a subset of rows, as once, few, many or a class of expanded clone.

V gene: TRBV5-1; clone size: .; J gene: TRBJ1-4; D gene: TRBD1; CDR3 protein: ASSFQGAGEKLF
V gene: TRBV29-1; clone size: once; J gene: TRBJ2-3; D gene: .; CDR3 protein: SADRDTTDTQY
V gene: TRBV2; clone size: .; J gene: TRBJ1-2; D gene: TRBD1; CDR3 protein: ASSGRTGRVSGYT
V gene: TRBV7-2; clone size: .; J gene: TRBJ1-2; D gene: TRBD1; CDR3 protein: ASQAGGGYGYT
V gene: TRBV27; clone size: once; J gene: TRBJ2-7; D gene: TRBD2; CDR3 protein: ASSSPSGHSYEQY
V gene: TRBV27; clone size: once; J gene: TRBJ1-2; D gene: TRBD1; CDR3 protein: ASSLDRGNYGYT
V gene: TRBV9; clone size: .; J gene: TRBJ2-3; D gene: TRBD1; CDR3 protein: ASSRGPGGADTQY
V gene: TRBV6-6; clone size: .; J gene: TRBJ1-1; D gene: .; CDR3 protein: ASTNPAEAF
V gene: TRBV5-4; clone size: once; J gene: TRBJ1-1; D gene: .; CDR3 protein: ASSSRNTEAF
V gene: TRBV2; clone size: .; J gene: TRBJ2-7; D gene: .; CDR3 protein: ASAAESYEQY
V gene: TRBV6-5; clone size: .; J gene: TRBJ2-7; D gene: .; CDR3 protein: ASSADQGSYEQY
V gene: TRBV30; clone size: .; J gene: TRBJ2-3; D gene: .; CDR3 protein: AWNQRSGTDTQY
V gene: TRBV6-1; clone size: once; J gene: TRBJ2-2; D gene: .; CDR3 protein: ASLRQMNTGELF
V gene: TRBV7-6; clone size: .; J gene: TRBJ1-2; D gene: TRBD1; CDR3 protein: ASSSLGQGHGYT
V gene: TRBV19; clone size: .; J gene: TRBJ2-1; D gene: TRBD2; CDR3 protein: ASKGPGLAGGQF
V gene: TRBV9; clone size: .; J gene: TRBJ1-1; D gene: .; CDR3 protein: ASSGSGGEWVNTEAF
V gene: TRBV4-1; clone size: .; J gene: TRBJ1-5; D gene: .; CDR3 protein: ASSQDGFRPQH
V gene: TRBV5-3; clone size: once; J gene: TRBJ1-4; D gene: .; CDR3 protein: AKGGVRFEKLF
V gene: TRBV29-1; clone size: .; J gene: TRBJ2-3; D gene: .; CDR3 protein: SVESSGVKDTQY
V gene: TRBV5-1; clone size: .; J gene: TRBJ2-1; D gene: TRBD2; CDR3 protein: ASSFLSGGVYNEQF
V gene: TRBV5-1; clone size: .; J gene: TRBJ2-1; D gene: TRBD1; CDR3 protein: ASSGGQGAYNEQF
V gene: TRBV19; clone size: once; J gene: TRBJ1-5; D gene: .; CDR3 protein: ASSTPADNQPQH
V gene: TRBV7-9; clone size: .; J gene: TRBJ1-5; D gene: .; CDR3 protein: ASSLVLGQDSNQPQH
V gene: TRBV27; clone size: .; J gene: TRBJ2-7; D gene: .; CDR3 protein: ASSWGGAPSYEQY
V gene: TRBV5-5; clone size: .; J gene: TRBJ2-7; D gene: .; CDR3 protein: ASSLSASVYEQY
V gene: TRBV9; clone size: few; J gene: TRBJ1-1; D gene: .; CDR3 protein: ASSVEGRIRTEAF